This TCR beta chain appears in the sequencing data of a study of Ad26.COV2.S vaccination and SARS-CoV-2 variants. Study-level results: Possible underestimation of total T cell responses by the TCR breadth and depth analyses was noted. While placebo recipients had lower spike-specific TCR breadth, vaccine recipients had more.

About this clone: Antigen unknown.

CDR1 GTSNPN and CDR2 SVGIG come from the germline V gene (reference sequence). The junction had 10 bases not matched to a gene; V was cut back by 3 bases and J by 1 base. The CDR3 is 17 residues long. Clones were read by immunoSEQ multiplex PCR, and TCRdb kept only the in-frame ones, dropping some. Of fewer than 500,000 clones in the sample, 90% are singletons; the top ten hold 12%. Sample treatment: around 19 received Ad26.COV2.S at low or high dose, single or two shots; roughly five received placebo; per-sample allocation not given. Day 63 after the first vaccine or placebo injection was the time point for sampling. The sample came from a Boston adult aged 18-55 years.

The chain carries TRBV30 and TRBJ1-2; 11 nucleotides line up with TRBD1. Sequencing used peripheral blood, obtained in a trial of Ad26.COV2.S vaccine versus placebo. This sequence was found in a person aged 18-60 years who received the Ad26.COV2.S COVID-19 vaccine or a placebo. For the CDR3, the DNA is TGTGCCTGGAGCGGTGGGGGACAGGGGGTTTTTAACTATGGCTACACCTTC. Translated: CAWSGGGQGVFNYGYTF.